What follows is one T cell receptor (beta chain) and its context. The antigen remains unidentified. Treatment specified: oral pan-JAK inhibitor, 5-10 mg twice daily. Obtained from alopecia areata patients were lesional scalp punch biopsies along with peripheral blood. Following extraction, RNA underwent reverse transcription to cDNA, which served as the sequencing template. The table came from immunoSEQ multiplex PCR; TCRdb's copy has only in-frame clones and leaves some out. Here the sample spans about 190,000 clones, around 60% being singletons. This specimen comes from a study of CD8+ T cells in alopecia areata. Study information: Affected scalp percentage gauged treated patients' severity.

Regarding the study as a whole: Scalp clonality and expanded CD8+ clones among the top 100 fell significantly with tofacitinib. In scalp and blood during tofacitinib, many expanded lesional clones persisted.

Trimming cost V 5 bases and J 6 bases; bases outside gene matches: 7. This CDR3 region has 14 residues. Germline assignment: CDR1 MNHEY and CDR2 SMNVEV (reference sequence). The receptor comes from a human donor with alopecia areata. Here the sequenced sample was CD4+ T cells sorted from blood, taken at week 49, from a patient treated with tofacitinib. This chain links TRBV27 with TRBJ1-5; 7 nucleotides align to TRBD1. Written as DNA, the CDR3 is TGTGCCAGCAGTCCTGACAGGGTAGTTCAGCCCCAGCATTTT. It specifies CASSPDRVVQPQHF.